This TCR beta chain was sequenced during a study of T cell repertoires in cytomegalovirus infection. Study-level points and caveats: Frequencies of public TCR beta families were cumulated, and this identified carriers of CMV plus the relevant HLA. Clonotypes of TCR beta that were HLA-C-restricted and CMV-specific dominated the ex vivo response.

Concerning this clonotype itself: The target antigen is unknown.

This CDR3 contains 22 residues. Germline CDR1 reads LGHDT; CDR2 reads YNNKEL (reference sequence). With 2 bases clipped from V and 4 bases from J, the junction kept 21 bases outside the gene matches. From the reads, TCRdb called clonotypes with MiXCR, one entry per CDR3 protein. Of 450,000 to 550,000 distinct CDR3 sequences in the sample, 16% were seen once. V usage is TRBV3-1 and J usage is TRBJ1-6; TRBD1 matches at 9 bases. This clonotype originated in a human donor in good health (CMV status not recorded). Some clones in this sample may be carry-over from other donors' samples. The sequencing input was CD8+ T cells from PBMCs. DNA for the CDR3: TGTGCCAGCAGCCAAACCGCACCTCCGGGACAGGGACGATTGGAATATAATTCACCCCTCCACTTT. Amino acid sequence: CASSQTAPPGQGRLEYNSPLHF.